The source of this TCR beta chain is a study of blood T cell repertoires in COVID-19. The wider study: PBMCs, B-cell-depleted T cells, or T cells were the source of the cDNA or gDNA that made up the material.

Measured with immunoSEQ multiplex PCR; TCRdb has only the in-frame clones, and not every one. The table shows about 210,000 clones, with under 95% occurring only once. The table lists this clone with a count of one. Sequences were obtained from peripheral blood. This clonotype was obtained from a man aged 25-45 years with acute or convalescent COVID-19.

The CDR3 sequence: CASSTGLAGVPFTDTQYF. The CDR3 coding sequence is TGTGCCAGCAGTACCGGACTAGCGGGAGTGCCTTTCACAGATACGCAGTATTTT. The chain has TRBV7-9 and TRBJ2-3; the match to TRBD2 covers 13 bases. Germline trimming cut 6 bases from V and 2 bases from J; bases unmatched to any gene: 11. The CDR3 spans 18 residues. Germline V gene data show CDR1 as SEHNR and CDR2 as FQNEAQ (reference sequence).